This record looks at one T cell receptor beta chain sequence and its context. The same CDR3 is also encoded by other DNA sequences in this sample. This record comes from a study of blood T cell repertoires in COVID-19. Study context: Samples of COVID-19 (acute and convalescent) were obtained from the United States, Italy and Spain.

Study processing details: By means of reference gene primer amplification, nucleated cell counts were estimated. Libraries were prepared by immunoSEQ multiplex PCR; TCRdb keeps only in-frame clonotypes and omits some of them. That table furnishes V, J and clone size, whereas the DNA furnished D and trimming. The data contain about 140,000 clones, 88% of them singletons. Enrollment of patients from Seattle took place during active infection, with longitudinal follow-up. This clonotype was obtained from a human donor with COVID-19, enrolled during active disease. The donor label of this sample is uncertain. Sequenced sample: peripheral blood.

The CDR3 nucleotides are TGTGCCAGCAGCCCCTCCCTGAACACTGAAGCTTTCTTT. It is translated as CASSPSLNTEAFF. The chain couples TRBV7-9 to TRBJ1-1, with unresolved D. The CDR3 runs 13 residues. Germline lookup yields CDR1 SEHNR and CDR2 FQNEAQ (reference sequence). The V gene lost 5 bases and the J gene lost 0 bases, with 7 bases spanning the gap.